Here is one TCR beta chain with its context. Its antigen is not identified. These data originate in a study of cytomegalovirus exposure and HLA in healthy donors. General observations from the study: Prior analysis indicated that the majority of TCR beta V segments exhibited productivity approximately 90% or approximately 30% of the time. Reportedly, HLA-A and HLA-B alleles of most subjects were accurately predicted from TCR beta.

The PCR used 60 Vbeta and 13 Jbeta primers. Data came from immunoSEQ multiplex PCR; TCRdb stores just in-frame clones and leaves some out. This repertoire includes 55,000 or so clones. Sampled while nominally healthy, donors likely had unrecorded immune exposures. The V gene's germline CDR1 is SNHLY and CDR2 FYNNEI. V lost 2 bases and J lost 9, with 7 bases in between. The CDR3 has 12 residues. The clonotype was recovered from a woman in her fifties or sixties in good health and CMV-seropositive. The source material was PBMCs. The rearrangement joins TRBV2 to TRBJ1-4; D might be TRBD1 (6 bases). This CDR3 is CASSEQGQKLFF. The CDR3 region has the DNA TGTGCCAGCAGTGAACAGGGGCAAAAACTGTTTTTT.